This TCR beta chain was identified in a study of T cell responses to AZD1222 COVID-19 vaccine. As regards this clone: Its antigen is still unknown.

General study findings and limits: Only a handful of AZD1222 recipients tested seropositive at baseline.

Some clones are missing from TCRdb's copy, which holds only in-frame ones; the method was immunoSEQ multiplex PCR. The profile shows over 100,000 clones, around 89% of them singletons. Source: peripheral blood, taken on day 0 of AZD1222 vaccination. The sequence derives from an adult in good health.

CDR3 residues: CASSISGDSHIIDGYTF. CDR3 nucleotides: TGTGCCAGTAGTATATCGGGGGACAGCCACATCATCGATGGCTACACCTTC. The chain recombines TRBV19 with TRBJ1-2, with 7 bases matching TRBD1. The CDR3 is made up of 17 amino acids. From germline, CDR1 is LNHDA and CDR2 SQIVND (reference sequence). V dropped 2 bases and J dropped 6; count of bases not matched to a gene: 15.